A single sample gave rise to the 27 T cell receptor beta chains below, sequenced in a study of T cell responses to AZD1222 COVID-19 vaccine. The repertoire was sequenced with immunoSEQ multiplex PCR; TCRdb's copy has only in-frame clones and lacks some. The table has 100,000 to 150,000 clones, 85% to 95% seen once. This specimen was peripheral blood, taken on day 0 of AZD1222 vaccination. All receptors derive from an adult in good health.

The CDR3 region is CASSPQGGSVETQYF. In DNA, the CDR3 is TGTGCCAGCAGCCCCCAGGGGGGGAGTGTGGAGACCCAGTACTTC. The chain is built from TRBV11-2 and TRBJ2-5; D may be TRBD1 or TRBD2 (7 bases each). The CDR3 contains 15 residues. Germline CDR1 SGHAT, CDR2 FQNNGV. V lost 5 bases to trimming and J lost 5 bases, with 18 bases between them.

Here the CDR3 DNA reads TGCGCCAGCACCGGAGAAGGCCCAGAAGAGACCCAGTACTTC. This translates into CASTGEGPEETQYF. This chain links TRBV5-1 with TRBJ2-5; D uncertain. The germline V and J ends were trimmed by 6 bases and 3 bases, with 15 bases remaining between them. Germline assignment: CDR1 SGHRS and CDR2 YFSETQ. The CDR3 has 14 residues.

The J gene is TRBJ2-1, the V gene TRBV10-3, with no clear D. V lost 0 bases to trimming and J lost 8 bases, with 5 bases between them. The CDR3 spans 12 residues. CDR1 ENHRY and CDR2 SYGVKD come from the germline V gene. CDR3: CAISESSYEQFF. The DNA of the CDR3 is TGTGCCATCAGTGAGTCTAGCTATGAGCAGTTCTTC.

V is TRBV10-2 and J is TRBJ2-7; 7 bases agree with TRBD1. Germline V gene lookup returns CDR1 WSHSY and CDR2 SAAADI. V was clipped by 4 bases and J by 7 bases; unmatched bases: 7. The CDR3 runs to 13 residues. In nucleotides, the CDR3 is TGCGCCAGCAGTGGCCAGACAGGGCGAGAGCAGTACTTC. Amino acid sequence: CASSGQTGREQYF.

The chain couples TRBV7-9 to TRBJ1-5; D unresolved. Germline loops: CDR1 SEHNR, CDR2 FQNEAQ (reference sequence). This CDR3 is built from 12 residues. Trimming removed 2 bases from V and 5 bases from J, with 4 bases in between. CDR3 sequence (DNA): TGTGCCAGCAGCTTAACACATCAGCCCCAGCATTTT. The encoded protein is CASSLTHQPQHF.

V is TRBV6-6 and J is TRBJ2-3; possibly TRBD2 for D (6 bases). This CDR3 is 12 amino acids long. CDR1 is MNHNY and CDR2 is SVGAGI in the germline V gene (reference sequence). V was clipped by 6 bases and J by 8 bases, with 12 bases between them. CDR3 DNA: TGTGCCAGCAGCCCCGGGGGAGCTACGCAGTATTTT. Amino acid sequence: CASSPGGATQYF.

The rearrangement joins TRBV5-5 to TRBJ1-1; tentative D call: TRBD1 (5 bases). The germline V gene has CDR1 SGHKS and CDR2 YYEKEE (reference sequence). V lost 2 bases and J lost 1, with 12 bases in between. CDR3 size: 15 residues. CDR3 bases: TGTGCCAGCAGCTTTGCACTAACAGGGAACACTGAAGCTTTCTTT. This encodes CASSFALTGNTEAFF.

The sample holds one count of this clone. This same CDR3 is encoded by further DNA sequences in the sample. CDR3 amino acids: CASSQDLGQLNQPQHF. The CDR3 coding sequence is TGCGCCAGCAGCCAAGATTTGGGTCAGCTCAATCAGCCCCAGCATTTT. The chain employs TRBV4-1 and TRBJ1-5, with unresolved D. This CDR3 region has 16 residues. Germline V gives CDR1 MGHRA, CDR2 YSYEKL. V lost 0 bases and J 3 bases, leaving 12 bases between the germline ends.

The gene calls are TRBV28 and TRBJ1-3; no firm D call. This CDR3 is built from 13 residues. V was pared by 7 bases and J by 0 bases, with 7 bases between. CDR1 is MDHEN and CDR2 is SYDVKM in the germline V gene. In nucleotides, the CDR3 is TGTGCCAGCAACACCTACTCTGGAAACACCATATATTTT. Protein sequence: CASNTYSGNTIYF.

The genes are TRBV7-9 and TRBJ2-7, with D possibly being TRBD1 or TRBD2 (5 bases each). V gave up 5 bases and J gave up 0 bases, with 14 bases separating them. The germline V gene has CDR1 SEHNR and CDR2 FQNEAQ (reference sequence). CDR3 length: 15 residues. In DNA form, the CDR3 reads TGTGCCAGCAGCGCCTCCGGGACGGCCTCCTACGAGCAGTACTTC. Amino acid sequence: CASSASGTASYEQYF.

The rearrangement links TRBV4-1 to TRBJ2-1; no definite D call. Germline loops: CDR1 MGHRA, CDR2 YSYEKL. The CDR3 loop spans 16 amino acids. V was trimmed by 1 base and J by 1 base, leaving 11 bases between them. The CDR3 protein is CASSQAHLDSYNEQFF. The CDR3 bases are TGCGCCAGCAGCCAAGCCCATTTAGATTCCTACAATGAGCAGTTCTTC.

This clone was seen just once. This chain joins TRBV25-1 and TRBJ1-4; TRBD1 matches at 10 bases. CDR3 length: 17 amino acids. J was trimmed by 7 bases and V by 1 base; bases with no gene match: 9. Germline CDR1 MGHDK, CDR2 SYGVNS. The CDR3 loop reads CASSELIQGQGFEKLFF. The CDR3 region has the DNA TGTGCCAGCAGTGAATTAATACAGGGACAGGGGTTTGAAAAACTGTTTTTT.

This clone was recorded only once. The J gene is TRBJ2-7, the V gene TRBV6-1; 13 bases align to TRBD2. The CDR3 is made up of 15 amino acids. Per germline, CDR1 MNHNS and CDR2 SASEGT. V shed 2 bases and J 7 bases; nucleotides not matched to a gene: 5. The CDR3 reads CASSETSGRAEEQYF. The CDR3 nucleotides read TGTGCCAGCAGTGAAACTAGCGGGAGGGCCGAGGAGCAGTACTTC.

This chain links TRBV28 with TRBJ1-5, with 7 bases matching TRBD1. Unmatched junction bases numbered 13, after V lost 8 bases and J lost 0 bases. Germline CDR1 and CDR2: MDHEN and SYDVKM. The CDR3 contains 17 residues. CDR3 bases: TGTGCCAGCGACATTGGACAGGCGATTTATAGCAATCAGCCCCAGCATTTT. This sequence encodes CASDIGQAIYSNQPQHF.

The chain carries TRBV18 and TRBJ1-2, with D possibly matching TRBD1 (6 bases). CDR3 size: 12 residues. Trimming took off 6 bases at V and 7 bases at J, with 12 bases between the two ends. The germline V gene has CDR1 KGHSH and CDR2 LQKENI. CDR3 in DNA: TGTGCCAGCTCCCGGGGGGGCGTTGGCTACACCTTC. This encodes CASSRGGVGYTF.

This rearrangement joins TRBV30 to TRBJ1-5, with a tentative D call TRBD1 (6 bases). The CDR3 totals 13 residues. The V gene's germline CDR1 is GTSNPN and CDR2 SVGIG (reference sequence). Trimming pared 3 bases from V and 7 bases from J, leaving 13 bases between. As DNA, the CDR3 is TGTGCCTGGAGCGCTACAGGGTCACAGCCCCAGCATTTT. It encodes CAWSATGSQPQHF.

This clone occurred a few times. This sequence joins TRBV7-9 and TRBJ2-1, with 8 bases aligning to TRBD1. The CDR3 is 16 residues long. J lost 7 bases, V lost 5 bases, and 13 bases had no gene match. The germline CDR1 and CDR2 sequences are SEHNR and FQNEAQ (reference sequence). CDR3 loop: CASSPGQGRGLNEQFF. CDR3 nucleotides: TGTGCCAGCAGCCCAGGACAGGGAAGAGGGCTAAATGAGCAGTTCTTC.

This clone was picked up a small number of times. The V call is TRBV5-1, the J call TRBJ1-3; 10 positions agree with TRBD1. The germline V gene encodes CDR1 SGHRS and CDR2 YFSETQ. The CDR3 is 16 amino acids. With V trimmed by 7 bases and J by 0 bases, 7 bases remained unmatched. In DNA, the CDR3 is TGCGCCAGCTCAGAGGGGACAGGGGTCTCTGGAAACACCATATATTTT. It translates to CASSEGTGVSGNTIYF.

The rearrangement uses TRBV4-1 and TRBJ1-2, with 10 positions matching TRBD1. The CDR3 has 15 residues. V trimming: 4 bases; J trimming: 5 bases; junction bases outside the gene matches: 7. Germline V gene lookup returns CDR1 MGHRA and CDR2 YSYEKL. CDR3 amino acids: CASSPRTGGGYGYTF. The CDR3, as DNA: TGCGCCAGCAGCCCTCGGACAGGGGGGGGATATGGCTACACCTTC.

This clone has just a few counts. The chain carries TRBV5-1 and TRBJ2-7, with 8 positions matching TRBD2. The germline V gene encodes CDR1 SGHRS and CDR2 YFSETQ. V dropped 1 base and J dropped 2; count of bases not matched to a gene: 5. The CDR3 covers 15 residues. For the CDR3, the DNA is TGCGCCAGCAGCTTGACTGCCGGGAGGGCCTACGAGCAGTACTTC. Amino acid sequence: CASSLTAGRAYEQYF.

J is TRBJ2-3 and V is TRBV14, with D perhaps matching TRBD2 (5 bases). Germline assignment: CDR1 SGHDN and CDR2 FVKESK. The CDR3 has 18 amino acids. V was cut by 3 bases and J by 2 bases, with 21 bases left in between. The CDR3 DNA reads TGTGCCAGCAGCCACTTAAGAGGGAAGGACCGCTCCACAGATACGCAGTATTTT. This encodes CASSHLRGKDRSTDTQYF.

The CDR3 protein is CASSYREGTYEQYF. The DNA for the CDR3 is TGTGCCAGCAGTTACCGTGAAGGTACTTACGAGCAGTACTTC. The V and J genes are TRBV6-5 and TRBJ2-7; the D is unclear. This CDR3 comprises 14 residues. The V end was cut by 2 bases, the J end by 4 bases, with 12 bases between. Germline CDR1 and CDR2: MNHEY and SVGAGI.

The count of this clone is one. CDR3 residues: CASSFKVRELMWDTQYF. Here the CDR3 DNA reads TGTGCCAGCAGCTTTAAGGTGCGGGAGCTGATGTGGGATACGCAGTATTTT. This chain uses TRBV7-2 with TRBJ2-3, with 7 bases matching TRBD2. The CDR3 is made up of 17 amino acids. The germline CDR1 and CDR2 sequences are SGHTA and FQGNSA. V dropped 3 bases and J dropped 6; count of bases not matched to a gene: 15.

This rearrangement joins TRBV28 to TRBJ2-7, with TRBD2 identical over 14 bases. Germline CDR1 MDHEN, CDR2 SYDVKM. The CDR3 is 17 residues long. The V segment lost 7 bases and the J segment 3 bases; nucleotides outside the gene matches: 11. The CDR3 DNA reads TGTGCCAGCACGACTAGCGGGAGGGCCCGTCTCAACTACGAGCAGTACTTC. Translating gives CASTTSGRARLNYEQYF. The entire variable domain, with the rest obtained from reference TRBV28 and TRBJ2-7, is as follows: DVKVTQSSRYLVKRTGEKVFLECVQDMDHENMFWYRQDPGLGLRLIYFSYDVKMKEKGDIPEGYSVSREKKERFSLILESASTNQTSMYLCASTTSGRARLNYEQYFGPGTRLTVT.

The chain joins TRBV5-1 to TRBJ1-6; 9 bases are shared with TRBD1. The germline V gene encodes CDR1 SGHRS and CDR2 YFSETQ. This CDR3 is built from 15 residues. V was pared by 2 bases and J by 9 bases, with 6 bases of the junction left unmatched. The CDR3 loop reads CASSFGGQGISPLHF. CDR3 bases: TGCGCCAGCAGCTTTGGGGGACAGGGTATTTCACCCCTCCACTTT.

The chain employs TRBV6-5 and TRBJ2-5, with 9 bases aligning to TRBD1. Trimming at V came to 2 bases and at J to 5 bases, leaving 9 bases not matched to a gene. CDR3 length: 16 amino acids. Germline CDR1 reads MNHEY; CDR2 reads SVGAGI. The CDR3 coding sequence is TGTGCCAGCAGTTACCGACCGGGACAGGGAGTGGAGACCCAGTACTTC. Amino acids: CASSYRPGQGVETQYF.

The chain carries TRBV6-5 and TRBJ2-3; the D is unclear. The CDR3 runs to 15 residues. Germline V CDR1 and CDR2: MNHEY, SVGAGI. The ends were cut back, 2 bases at V and 0 bases at J, with 9 bases in the middle. CDR3: CASSYLKASTDTQYF. The CDR3 region has the DNA TGTGCCAGCAGTTACCTAAAAGCGAGCACAGATACGCAGTATTTT.